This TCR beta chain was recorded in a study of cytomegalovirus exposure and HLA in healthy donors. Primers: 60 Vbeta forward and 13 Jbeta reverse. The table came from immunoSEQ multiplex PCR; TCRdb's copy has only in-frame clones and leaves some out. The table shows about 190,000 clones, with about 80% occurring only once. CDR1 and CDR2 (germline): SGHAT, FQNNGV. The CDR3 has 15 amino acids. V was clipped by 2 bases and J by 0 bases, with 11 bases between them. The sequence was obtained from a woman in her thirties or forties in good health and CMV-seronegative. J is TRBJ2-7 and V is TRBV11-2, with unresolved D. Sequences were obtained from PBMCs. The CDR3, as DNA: TGTGCCAGCAGCTTAACGCGGTTCCTCTCCTACGAGCAGTACTTC. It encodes CASSLTRFLSYEQYF.